The 27 T cell receptor beta chains listed next were all sequenced from one sample in a study of EBV T-cell therapy then PD-1 blockade in nasopharyngeal carcinoma. Treatment meaning: AdE1-LMPpoly-expanded autologous EBV-specific T-cell therapy followed by anti-PD-1 nivolumab. Here immunoSEQ multiplex PCR was the method, and the copy in TCRdb shows in-frame clones only, minus some. This sample carries 20,000 or so clones, 84% of them seen once, and the ten largest clones take approximately 30%. No cognate antigen is known for these TCRs. The material was CD8+ T cells from blood, obtained at roughly day 65 from a patient whose treatment included autologous EBV-specific T cells and nivolumab. The source is a man aged 40-50 years with nasopharyngeal carcinoma.

The V and J genes are TRBV5-1 and TRBJ1-1, with 10 bases matching TRBD1. The germline V gene encodes CDR1 SGHRS and CDR2 YFSETQ. The CDR3 covers 16 residues. V shed 2 bases and J 5 bases; nucleotides not matched to a gene: 9. The CDR3 sequence: CASSFAQGDRGTEAFF. CDR3 in DNA: TGCGCCAGCAGCTTTGCACAGGGGGACAGGGGTACTGAAGCTTTCTTT.

The chain links TRBV7-8 to TRBJ2-7; D is perhaps TRBD1 (6 bases). The CDR3 runs 14 residues. Trimming removed 1 base from V and 3 bases from J, with 10 bases in between. The germline CDR1 and CDR2 sequences are SGHVS and FQNEAQ. The CDR3 DNA sequence: TGTGCCAGCAGCTTAGTGGTCAGGGGCTACGAGCAGTACTTC. Its protein is CASSLVVRGYEQYF.

The chain employs TRBV4-1 and TRBJ2-3, with a possible D match to TRBD1 (5 bases). V lost 1 base and J 1 base, leaving 15 bases between the germline ends. Germline CDR1 and CDR2: MGHRA and YSYEKL. The CDR3 has 17 residues. CDR3 DNA sequence: TGCGCCAGCAGCCAAGGTCAGGGTTCGATGGGCACAGATACGCAGTATTTT. Translated: CASSQGQGSMGTDTQYF.

The CDR3 loop reads CSTLGQGHGYTF. The CDR3 region has the DNA TGCAGCACCCTTGGCCAGGGCCATGGCTACACCTTC. The chain links TRBV29-1 to TRBJ1-2; a possible D gene is TRBD1 (5 bases). V was clipped by 8 bases and J by 6 bases, with 16 bases between them. The CDR3 runs 12 residues. CDR1 and CDR2 (germline): SQVTM, ANQGSEA.

The genes are TRBV6-4 and TRBJ2-1, with 11 bases matching TRBD1. This CDR3 contains 15 residues. Germline V gene lookup returns CDR1 MRHNA and CDR2 SNTAGT. The ends lost 0 bases at V and 7 bases at J; junction bases unmatched: 2. CDR3 residues: CASSDSGTGGNEQFF. Written as DNA, the CDR3 is TGTGCCAGCAGTGACTCAGGGACAGGGGGAAATGAGCAGTTCTTC.

The chain combines TRBV2 with TRBJ1-3; D gene unclear. V was cut by 3 bases and J by 2 bases, with 8 bases left in between. The CDR3 extends over 14 amino acids. Germline lookup yields CDR1 SNHLY and CDR2 FYNNEI. The CDR3 region is CASSEDATGNTIYF. As DNA, the CDR3 is TGTGCCAGCAGTGAGGATGCAACTGGAAACACCATATATTTT.

This clone was detected once. The CDR3: CASSQYLGTGGQPQHF. CDR3 DNA: TGCGCCAGCAGCCAATACTTGGGGACAGGGGGTCAGCCCCAGCATTTT. The V call is TRBV4-3, the J call TRBJ1-5, with TRBD1 matching over 11 bases. V gave up 2 bases and J gave up 6 bases; unmatched junction bases: 6. This CDR3 contains 16 residues. CDR1 and CDR2 (germline): LGHNA, YSLEER.

This chain uses TRBV6-4 with TRBJ2-1, with 7 bases that match TRBD2. This CDR3 spans 14 amino acids. V shed 4 bases and J 3 bases; nucleotides not matched to a gene: 3. Per germline, CDR1 MRHNA and CDR2 SNTAGT. CDR3 loop: CASSGGGDYNEQFF. CDR3 nucleotides: TGTGCCAGCAGTGGCGGGGGTGACTACAATGAGCAGTTCTTC.

This clone was counted a single time. The genes are TRBV5-4 and TRBJ2-7; D possibly corresponds to TRBD2 (5 bases). Germline loops: CDR1 SGHNT, CDR2 YYREEE (reference sequence). CDR3 length: 12 residues. V gave up 0 bases and J gave up 5 bases, with 6 bases separating them. CDR3 residues: CASSLGGDEQYF. CDR3 coding DNA: TGTGCCAGCAGCTTGGGGGGAGACGAGCAGTACTTC.

This clone was seen just once. The chain combines TRBV7-6 with TRBJ2-1; D is uncertain. Between the trimmed V and J ends, which lost 1 base and 7 bases, there was a span of 5 bases. Germline V CDR1 and CDR2: SGHVS, FNYEAQ. CDR3 size: 12 residues. CDR3: CASSLVGNEQFF. CDR3 bases: TGTGCCAGCAGCTTAGTAGGTAATGAGCAGTTCTTC.

The chain couples TRBV4-3 to TRBJ2-1; D is perhaps TRBD1 or TRBD2 (5 bases each). Germline V gives CDR1 LGHNA, CDR2 YSLEER. V was pared by 4 bases and J by 7 bases, with 17 bases between. The CDR3 loop spans 15 amino acids. This CDR3 reads CASSRGRDLPNEQFF. The CDR3 coding sequence is TGCGCCAGCAGCCGAGGCCGGGACCTCCCTAATGAGCAGTTCTTC.

This chain connects TRBV6-5 to TRBJ1-4, with D uncertain. This CDR3 is built from 15 residues. Germline V lookup: CDR1 MNHEY, CDR2 SVGAGI. The V gene lost 6 bases and the J gene lost 0 bases, with 11 bases spanning the gap. CDR3 in DNA: TGTGCCAGCAGCCCCAACATCGCAACTAATGAAAAACTGTTTTTT. It is translated as CASSPNIATNEKLFF.

The chain carries TRBV4-1 and TRBJ1-4; the D is unclear. Germline V gene lookup returns CDR1 MGHRA and CDR2 YSYEKL. Trimming removed 5 bases at V and 6 bases at J, with 13 bases between. The CDR3 has 14 amino acids. The CDR3 nucleotides read TGCGCCAGCAGCGAATCCAGCTGGGATGAAAAACTGTTTTTT. Translated: CASSESSWDEKLFF.

This clone was detected only once. V gene TRBV7-7 combines with J gene TRBJ2-5; 11 nucleotides align to TRBD2. There are 16 residues in the CDR3. Germline lookup yields CDR1 SSHAT and CDR2 FNYEAQ (reference sequence). V was pared by 6 bases and J by 5 bases, with 11 bases of the junction left unmatched. CDR3 region: CASSRGLAVEGETQYF. Written as DNA, the CDR3 is TGTGCCAGCAGTCGGGGACTAGCGGTAGAGGGGGAGACCCAGTACTTC.

The V call is TRBV19, the J call TRBJ2-7; D is undetermined. V lost 1 base, J lost 4 bases, and 5 bases lay in between. This CDR3 has 12 residues. CDR1 and CDR2 from the germline V gene are LNHDA and SQIVND (reference sequence). CDR3 region: CASSIGRYEQYF. The CDR3 DNA is TGTGCCAGTAGTATAGGCCGGTACGAGCAGTACTTC.

This chain uses TRBV9 with TRBJ1-1; 7 nucleotides agree with TRBD1. From germline, CDR1 is SGDLS and CDR2 YYNGEE. CDR3 length: 16 residues. J gave up 8 bases and V 0 bases, and 13 bases lay outside the gene matches. The CDR3 protein is CASSVGFGTVEKEAFF. DNA of the CDR3: TGTGCCAGCAGCGTAGGGTTCGGGACAGTGGAAAAAGAAGCTTTCTTT. Full variable domain (missing parts from reference TRBV9 and TRBJ1-1): DSGVTQTPKHLITATGQRVTLRCSPRSGDLSVYWYQQSLDQGLQFLIQYYNGEERAKGNILERFSAQQFPDLHSELNLSSLELGDSALYFCASSVGFGTVEKEAFFGQGTRLTVV.

The chain combines TRBV2 with TRBJ1-2, with no clear D. CDR1 is SNHLY and CDR2 is FYNNEI in the germline V gene. The CDR3 is 13 amino acids. Deletions cut 10 bases from V and 5 bases from J, with 17 bases between. CDR3: CAITTGMFYGYTF. The CDR3 DNA reads TGTGCCATCACGACCGGGATGTTTTATGGCTACACCTTC.

This rearrangement joins TRBV3-1 (or the pseudogene TRBV3-2) to TRBJ2-3; 8 bases fit TRBD1. This CDR3 has 16 residues. Germline trimming cut 6 bases from V and 5 bases from J; bases unmatched to any gene: 13. CDR1 is LGHDT and CDR2 is YNNKEL in the germline V gene (reference sequence). The CDR3 DNA follows: TGTGCCAGCAGTCTAGGAAGGACAGGGCCGGGAGATACGCAGTATTTT. Translation gives CASSLGRTGPGDTQYF.

The chain joins TRBV7-2 to TRBJ1-5; D is ambiguous. In germline, CDR1 is SGHTA, CDR2 FQGNSA. V dropped 4 bases and J dropped 0 bases, with 10 bases sitting between them. The CDR3 has 15 amino acids. The CDR3 DNA reads as TGTGCCAGCAGCTCCCCCCTAGTTAGCAATCAGCCCCAGCATTTT. This translates into CASSSPLVSNQPQHF.

This clone has a single count. The V call is TRBV4-3, the J call TRBJ2-3; 12 bases fit TRBD2. The V and J ends lost 4 bases and 3 bases, in that order; junction bases with no gene match: 11. This CDR3 has 18 residues. Germline CDR1 and CDR2: LGHNA and YSLEER. The CDR3 bases are TGCGCCAGCAGCCCGAGGCTAGCGGGGGGGTCCCGGACAGATACGCAGTATTTT. It translates to CASSPRLAGGSRTDTQYF.

In DNA, the CDR3 is TGTGCCAGCAGCGTAGTACCGGGGACATCCTACGAGCAGTACTTC. Translated, it gives CASSVVPGTSYEQYF. The chain employs TRBV9 and TRBJ2-7, with D tentatively TRBD1 (6 bases). Germline CDR1 is SGDLS and CDR2 is YYNGEE. CDR3 length: 15 residues. With 0 bases removed from V and 1 base from J, the gap between germline ends came to 11 bases.

Only one count was recorded for this clone. The V gene is TRBV10-3, the J gene TRBJ2-3, with TRBD1 matching over 7 bases. Per the germline V gene, CDR1 is ENHRY and CDR2 is SYGVKD. The CDR3 runs to 15 residues. After removal of 5 bases from V and 3 bases from J, the junction contained 8 bases not matched to a gene. CDR3 nucleotide sequence: TGTGCCATCAGTCAGCCGGGACAGTCAACAGATACGCAGTATTTT. Amino acid sequence: CAISQPGQSTDTQYF.

V gene TRBV7-9 combines with J gene TRBJ2-3, with 8 bases that match TRBD2. This CDR3 is built from 16 residues. The V segment lost 6 bases and the J segment 4 bases; nucleotides outside the gene matches: 12. The germline CDR1 and CDR2 sequences are SEHNR and FQNEAQ (reference sequence). CDR3 amino acids: CASRRAGTRTPDTQYF. CDR3 coding DNA: TGTGCCAGCAGGCGGGCCGGGACTAGAACCCCAGATACGCAGTATTTT.

The chain joins TRBV25-1 to TRBJ1-5, with TRBD1 as a possible D gene (5 bases). Trimming took 3 bases from V and 4 from J, leaving 10 bases between them. Germline CDR1 is MGHDK and CDR2 is SYGVNS. This CDR3 spans 14 amino acids. CDR3 sequence: CASSERQGNQPQHF. The CDR3 region has the DNA TGTGCCAGCAGTGAGCGTCAGGGAAATCAGCCCCAGCATTTT.

The CDR3 DNA is TGTGCCAGCAGCCAAGATTGGGGTTCCGGGGCCAACGTCCTGACTTTC. Translated: CASSQDWGSGANVLTF. The rearrangement joins TRBV14 to TRBJ2-6; D is unresolved. The CDR3 extends over 16 amino acids. Germline-derived CDR1 and CDR2 are SGHDN and FVKESK. V dropped 0 bases and J dropped 4 bases, with 10 bases sitting between them.

This clone was picked up a small number of times. This chain joins TRBV3-1 (or the pseudogene TRBV3-2) and TRBJ2-5, with TRBD1 matching 8 bases. In germline, CDR1 is LGHDT, CDR2 YNNKEL (reference sequence). The V segment lost 2 bases and the J segment 5 bases; nucleotides outside the gene matches: 7. This CDR3 region has 15 residues. The CDR3 is CASSQTRGRMETQYF. CDR3 nucleotides: TGTGCCAGCAGCCAAACCAGGGGGCGCATGGAGACCCAGTACTTC.

The chain has TRBV29-1 and TRBJ1-1; D not certain. Germline V gives CDR1 SQVTM, CDR2 ANQGSEA. The V end was cut by 5 bases, the J end by 1 base, with 5 bases between. The CDR3 is 11 residues long. The CDR3 DNA reads TGCAGCGTTCGTACGAACACTGAAGCTTTCTTT. Encoded protein: CSVRTNTEAFF.